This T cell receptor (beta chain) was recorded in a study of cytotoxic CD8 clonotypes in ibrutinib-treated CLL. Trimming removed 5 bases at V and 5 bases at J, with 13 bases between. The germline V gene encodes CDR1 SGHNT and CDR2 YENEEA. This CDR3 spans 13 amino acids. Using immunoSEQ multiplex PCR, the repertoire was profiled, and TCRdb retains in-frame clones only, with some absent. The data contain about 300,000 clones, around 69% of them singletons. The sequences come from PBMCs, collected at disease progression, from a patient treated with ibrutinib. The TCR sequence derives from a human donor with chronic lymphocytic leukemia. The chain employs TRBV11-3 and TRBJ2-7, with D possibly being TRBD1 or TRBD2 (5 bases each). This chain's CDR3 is CASSALRDHEQYF. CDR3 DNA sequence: TGTGCCAGCAGCGCATTAAGGGACCACGAGCAGTACTTC.